This T cell receptor (beta chain) comes out of a study of T cell changes during pregnancy in multiple sclerosis (dated by TCRdb to about 2019). Concerning the study at large: Changes in the T cell repertoire over the course of pregnancy were examined in this study in women with multiple sclerosis.

The method was the immunoSEQ multiplex PCR assay. The table was pulled from immuneACCESS by TCRdb, which kept in-frame rearrangements only. Such tables lose some clones; where checked, under half of the loss comes from unresolved V genes, and the rest has no known cause. Within this sample are around 69,000 clones, with around 94% of them counted one time only. Clones ranked in the top ten supply less than 2.5% of the sample. Trimming takes 3 bases off V and 2 bases off J; junction bases not matched to a gene: 2. Reading from cysteine to phenylalanine, the CDR3 counts 16 amino acids. The CDR3 DNA has 48 bases and is translated from base 1. CDR1 and CDR2, looked up from the germline V gene, are SGHTA and FQGNSA. Note on this clone: Its binding antigen is unknown. Base qualities are not provided; no much larger clone lies one nucleotide away.

The receptor's source is a female donor in good health, enrolled as a control in a pregnancy study. The receptor chain draws on TRBV7-2 and TRBJ2-7, with TRBD2 identical over 15 junction bases. Sequencing was performed on peripheral blood, taken in the second trimester of pregnancy. The sequence in DNA is TGTGCCAGCAGCTTGGGACTAGCGGGGGGAGCCTACGAGCAGTACTTC. Its protein reads: CASSLGLAGGAYEQYF.